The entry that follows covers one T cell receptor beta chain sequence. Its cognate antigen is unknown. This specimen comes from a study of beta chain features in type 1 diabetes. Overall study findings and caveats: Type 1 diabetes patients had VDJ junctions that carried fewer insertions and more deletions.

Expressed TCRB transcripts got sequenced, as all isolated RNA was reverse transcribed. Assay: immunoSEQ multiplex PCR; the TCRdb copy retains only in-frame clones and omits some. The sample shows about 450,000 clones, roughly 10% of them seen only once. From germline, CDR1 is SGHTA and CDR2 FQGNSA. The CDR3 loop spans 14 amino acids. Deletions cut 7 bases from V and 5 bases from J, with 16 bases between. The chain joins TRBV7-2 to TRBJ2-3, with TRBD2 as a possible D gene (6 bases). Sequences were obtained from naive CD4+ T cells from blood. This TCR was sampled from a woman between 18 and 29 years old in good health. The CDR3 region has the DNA TGTGCCAGCATCCAAGGAGGGCAAAGAGATACGCAGTATTTT. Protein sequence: CASIQGGQRDTQYF. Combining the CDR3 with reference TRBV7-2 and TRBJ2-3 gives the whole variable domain GAGVSQSPSNKVTEKGKDVELRCDPISGHTALYWYRQSLGQGLEFLIYFQGNSAPDKSGLPSDRFSAERTGGSVSTLTIQRTQQEDSAVYLCASIQGGQRDTQYFGPGTRLTVL.